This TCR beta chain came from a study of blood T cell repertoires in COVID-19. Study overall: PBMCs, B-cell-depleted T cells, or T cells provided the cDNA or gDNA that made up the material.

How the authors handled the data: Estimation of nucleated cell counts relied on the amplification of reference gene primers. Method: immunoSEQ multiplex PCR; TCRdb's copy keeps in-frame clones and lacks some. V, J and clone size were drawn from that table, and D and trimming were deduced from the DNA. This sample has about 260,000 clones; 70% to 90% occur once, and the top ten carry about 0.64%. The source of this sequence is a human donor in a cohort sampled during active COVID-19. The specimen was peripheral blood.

The CDR3 nucleotides are TGTGCCAGCAGCTTAGGGGGGGCAGGGGGCGTAGCTTTCTTT. Translation: CASSLGGAGGVAFF. The chain has TRBV7-2 and TRBJ1-1, with TRBD1 identical over 8 bases. CDR1 is SGHTA, CDR2 FQGNSA, per germline. The CDR3 sequence is 14 residues long. The V gene end was trimmed by 1 base and the J gene end by 10 bases; junction bases not matched to a gene: 8.